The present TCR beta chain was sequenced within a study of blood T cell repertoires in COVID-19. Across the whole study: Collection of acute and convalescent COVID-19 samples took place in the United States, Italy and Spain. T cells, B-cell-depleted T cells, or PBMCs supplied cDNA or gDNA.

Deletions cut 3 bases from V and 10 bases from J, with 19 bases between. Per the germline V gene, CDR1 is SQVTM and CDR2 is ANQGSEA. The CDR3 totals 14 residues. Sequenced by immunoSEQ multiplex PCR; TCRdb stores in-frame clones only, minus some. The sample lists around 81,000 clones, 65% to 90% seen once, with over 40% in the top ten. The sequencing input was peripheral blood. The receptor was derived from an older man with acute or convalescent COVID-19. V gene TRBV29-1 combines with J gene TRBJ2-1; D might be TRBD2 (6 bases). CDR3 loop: CSVERGGPSGEQFF. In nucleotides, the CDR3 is TGCAGCGTTGAGCGGGGAGGACCTTCTGGGGAGCAGTTCTTC.